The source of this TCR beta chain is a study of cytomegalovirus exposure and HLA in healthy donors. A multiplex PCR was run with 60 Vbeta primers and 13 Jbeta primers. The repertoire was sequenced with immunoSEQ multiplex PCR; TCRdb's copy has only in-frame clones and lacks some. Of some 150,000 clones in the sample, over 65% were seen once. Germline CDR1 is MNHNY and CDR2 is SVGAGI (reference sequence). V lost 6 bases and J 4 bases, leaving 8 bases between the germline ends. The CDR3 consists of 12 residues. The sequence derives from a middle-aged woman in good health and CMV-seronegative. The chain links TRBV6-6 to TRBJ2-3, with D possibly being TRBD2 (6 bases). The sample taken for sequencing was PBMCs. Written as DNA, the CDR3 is TGTGCCAGCAGCGGCGGGGCAGATACGCAGTATTTT. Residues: CASSGGADTQYF.